The text below deals with one T cell receptor beta chain. The data are from a study of blood T cell repertoires in COVID-19. TCRdb keeps only in-frame clones here, not all; method: immunoSEQ multiplex PCR. The data show approximately 100,000 clones, with 88% seen just once and more than 5.5% held by the top ten. Sequencing was done on a sample of peripheral blood. The source of this sequence is a woman aged 60-75 years with acute or convalescent COVID-19.

The CDR3 DNA reads as TGTGCCAGCAGTGAAGGGACAGGGGCCCTCCAGCCCCAGCATTTT. This sequence encodes CASSEGTGALQPQHF. This rearrangement joins TRBV6-1 to TRBJ1-5, with TRBD1 matching over 9 bases. From germline, CDR1 is MNHNS and CDR2 SASEGT. The V segment lost 1 base and the J segment 7 bases; nucleotides outside the gene matches: 5. This CDR3 has 15 amino acids.